This TCR beta chain comes out of a study of blood T cell repertoires in COVID-19. About the study: The study drew acute and convalescent COVID-19 samples from the United States, Italy and Spain. In each case, the material was cDNA or gDNA derived from T cells, B-cell-depleted T cells, or PBMCs.

CDR3 length: 16 amino acids. As originally analysed: Reference gene primer amplification gave estimated nucleated cell counts. The table came from immunoSEQ multiplex PCR; TCRdb's copy has only in-frame clones and leaves some out. V and J calls and clone size follow that table, whereas D and trimming were derived from the DNA. This sample has some 140,000 clones; around 76% occur once, and the top ten carry around 14%. This chain joins TRBV12-2 and TRBJ2-1; TRBD2 is the table's D call, not checked against the DNA. TRBV12-2 is a listed pseudogene. This receptor was taken from a man older than 75 with acute or convalescent COVID-19. Sequenced: peripheral blood. CDR3 region: CASRLARAGIYNEQFF. The CDR3 DNA sequence: TGTGCAAGTCGCTTAGCTAGGGCGGGGATTTACAATGAGCAGTTCTTC.